A selection of T cell receptor beta chains follows, all from one sample in a study of vaccination effects on CD4 cells after COVID-19. Only in-frame clones appear in the TCRdb table, and some are missing; sequencing was by immunoSEQ multiplex PCR. This table has 30,000 to 45,000 clones, about 78% appearing once. Their cognate antigens are unknown. The source material was CD4+ T cells from PBMCs cultured with HCoV-NL63 spike peptides, sampled before COVID-19 vaccination. Receptors originate from a human donor who had a prior SARS-CoV-2 infection. The CDR3 runs from the conserved cysteine through the conserved F or W. A D gene is named only where the DNA matches it firmly. Clone size is shown for a subset of rows, as once, few, many or a class of expanded clone.

CDR3aa	CDR3nt	v_gene	abundance	d_gene	j_gene	len
CASSLSDSTDTQYF	TGCGCCAGCAGCTTGAGTGATAGCACAGATACGCAGTATTTT	TRBV5-1	.	.	TRBJ2-3	14
CASSLGSTGTDTQYF	TGCGCCAGCAGCTTGGGTTCCACGGGAACAGATACGCAGTATTTT	TRBV5-1	.	.	TRBJ2-3	15
CASSVLREGRDTQYF	TGTGCCAGCAGCGTACTGCGGGAGGGCCGGGATACGCAGTATTTT	TRBV9	.	TRBD2	TRBJ2-3	15
CASSTRGGAHYYGYTF	TGTGCCAGCAGCACCCGAGGTGGGGCGCACTACTATGGCTACACCTTC	TRBV7-2	.	.	TRBJ1-2	16
CASSLNRAAAFF	TGTGCCAGCAGCTTAAACAGGGCGGCCGCTTTCTTT	TRBV7-8	.	.	TRBJ1-1	12
CASSLGLAGGLDTQYF	TGCGCCAGCAGCCTCGGACTAGCGGGGGGTTTAGATACGCAGTATTTT	TRBV5-1	.	TRBD2	TRBJ2-3	16
CASSLERASSYNEQFF	TGTGCCAGCAGCCTCGAGCGGGCAAGCTCCTACAATGAGCAGTTCTTC	TRBV7-3	.	.	TRBJ2-1	16
CASSSGLAGGPGETQYF	TGTGCCAGCAGCTCAGGACTAGCGGGAGGGCCGGGGGAGACCCAGTACTTC	TRBV7-9	.	TRBD2	TRBJ2-5	17
CASSQADRGTEAFF	TGCGCCAGCAGCCAAGCCGACAGGGGCACTGAAGCTTTCTTT	TRBV5-1	once	TRBD1	TRBJ1-1	14
CASSLFWQGGNEQFF	TGTGCCAGCAGTTTATTTTGGCAGGGGGGCAATGAGCAGTTCTTC	TRBV27	.	.	TRBJ2-1	15
CASSSGSSGGLNEQFF	TGCGCCAGCAGCTCCGGGTCTAGCGGGGGCTTGAATGAGCAGTTCTTC	TRBV5-1	medium-sized	TRBD2	TRBJ2-1	16
CARSAYRDLWGNTIYF	TGTGCCAGAAGCGCTTACAGGGACCTCTGGGGAAACACCATATATTTT	TRBV5-3	.	.	TRBJ1-3	16
CASSRGRVYGYTF	TGTGCCAGTTCTAGGGGCCGGGTCTATGGCTACACCTTC	TRBV19	once	.	TRBJ1-2	13
CARSLAYEQYF	TGTGCCAGAAGCTTGGCTTACGAGCAGTACTTC	TRBV5-3	.	.	TRBJ2-7	11
CAISDTQNTEAFF	TGTGCCATCAGTGACACTCAGAACACTGAAGCTTTCTTT	TRBV10-3	few	.	TRBJ1-1	13
CASTVGPGDQPQHF	TGTGCCAGTACTGTCGGACCGGGGGATCAGCCCCAGCATTTT	TRBV19	.	.	TRBJ1-5	14
CASSYSSQGSVF	TGTGCCAGCAGTTACTCGAGTCAGGGGAGTGTCTTC	TRBV6-6	.	.	TRBJ2-1	12
CASSVAGTDTQYF	TGTGCCAGCAGCGTAGCAGGCACAGATACGCAGTATTTT	TRBV9	.	.	TRBJ2-3	13
CASSSNTGELFF	TGTGCCAGCAGTTCCAACACCGGGGAGCTGTTTTTT	TRBV6-5	few	.	TRBJ2-2	12
CASSPGTGGYQETQYF	TGCGCCAGCAGCCCGGGGACAGGGGGCTACCAAGAGACCCAGTACTTC	TRBV5-1	few	TRBD1	TRBJ2-5	16
CASSPDRWHEQYF	TGTGCCAGCAGTCCGGATAGGTGGCACGAGCAGTACTTC	TRBV6-6	.	.	TRBJ2-7	13
CATSRTVVKNIQYF	TGTGCCACCAGCAGGACAGTGGTAAAAAACATTCAGTACTTC	TRBV15	.	.	TRBJ2-4	14
CASSVQGGDTQYF	TGTGCCAGCAGCGTTCAAGGTGGAGATACGCAGTATTTT	TRBV9	.	.	TRBJ2-3	13
CASSLQGAVEQYF	TGTGCCAGCAGTTTGCAGGGCGCCGTCGAGCAGTACTTC	TRBV27	once	.	TRBJ2-7	13
CASSQSMEWARSTDTQYF	TGCGCCAGCAGTCAATCGATGGAATGGGCCAGAAGCACAGATACGCAGTATTTT	TRBV23-1	.	.	TRBJ2-3	18
CASTPSVNTGELFF	TGTGCCAGCACCCCTAGCGTAAACACCGGGGAGCTGTTTTTT	TRBV7-2	.	.	TRBJ2-2	14
CASSQEGQYNSPLHF	TGCGCCAGCAGCCAAGAGGGACAGTATAATTCACCCCTCCACTTT	TRBV4-3	.	TRBD1	TRBJ1-6	15
CASSGTRRIAYNEQFF	TGTGCCAGCAGCGGAACTAGGAGGATCGCCTACAATGAGCAGTTCTTC	TRBV9	.	.	TRBJ2-1	16
CASIPGLFFETQYF	TGTGCCAGCATCCCGGGACTATTTTTCGAGACCCAGTACTTC	TRBV7-8	few	TRBD2	TRBJ2-5	14
CASSLLSETQYF	TGTGCCAGCAGTTTGCTTTCGGAGACCCAGTACTTC	TRBV12-3/TRBV12-4	once	.	TRBJ2-5	12
CASSIRREAYEQYF	TGTGCCAGTAGTATACGCAGGGAGGCCTACGAGCAGTACTTC	TRBV19	.	.	TRBJ2-7	14
CASSHSRDGQPQHF	TGTGCCAGCAGCCATAGTCGGGATGGACAGCCCCAGCATTTT	TRBV4-2	.	.	TRBJ1-5	14
CASSQSLLNTEAFF	TGTGCCAGCAGCCAATCTCTGCTGAACACTGAAGCTTTCTTT	TRBV5-4	.	.	TRBJ1-1	14
CASSLEDRVAFF	TGTGCCAGCAGCTTAGAGGACAGGGTGGCTTTCTTT	TRBV7-2	few	TRBD1	TRBJ1-1	12
CASTGTGPYEQYF	TGTGCCAGCACCGGGACAGGCCCCTACGAGCAGTACTTC	TRBV2	.	TRBD1	TRBJ2-7	13
CSASLPPGTGGYNEQFF	TGCAGTGCTAGTCTCCCACCAGGGACAGGAGGTTACAATGAGCAGTTCTTC	TRBV20-1	.	TRBD1	TRBJ2-1	17
CASSLVGRPSTEAFF	TGTGCCAGCAGCTTGGTAGGTAGACCAAGCACTGAAGCTTTCTTT	TRBV5-4	.	.	TRBJ1-1	15
CASSRGQFPFTGELFF	TGTGCCAGCAGCCGTGGACAGTTTCCCTTCACCGGGGAGCTGTTTTTT	TRBV27	.	.	TRBJ2-2	16
CASSLGQGGTDTQYF	TGCGCCAGCAGCTTAGGACAGGGAGGCACAGATACGCAGTATTTT	TRBV5-1	.	TRBD1	TRBJ2-3	15
CASSARDREGVSEQFF	TGTGCCAGCAGCGCGCGGGACAGGGAGGGAGTTAGTGAGCAGTTCTTC	TRBV7-6	once	TRBD1	TRBJ2-1	16
CASSVLGTGNTIYF	TGTGCCAGCAGCGTGCTCGGAACTGGAAACACCATATATTTT	TRBV9	.	.	TRBJ1-3	14
CASSPGTSGGALETQYF	TGTGCCAGCAGCCCAGGGACTAGCGGGGGGGCCCTGGAGACCCAGTACTTC	TRBV9	.	TRBD2	TRBJ2-5	17
CASSQGRVMVSHRVVRTEAFF	TGTGCCAGCAGCCAAGGAAGGGTCATGGTATCTCACAGGGTTGTTAGGACTGAAGCTTTCTTT	TRBV4-2	.	.	TRBJ1-1	21
CASSGWAGGSTEAFF	TGTGCCAGTAGTGGCTGGGCAGGGGGAAGCACTGAAGCTTTCTTT	TRBV19	.	TRBD1	TRBJ1-1	15
CASSPLAGKVLGTDTQYF	TGTGCCAGCAGTCCGCTTGCGGGAAAGGTGTTGGGTACAGATACGCAGTATTTT	TRBV14	.	.	TRBJ2-3	18
CASSWEGGNTEAFF	TGTGCCAGCAGTTGGGAGGGGGGGAACACTGAAGCTTTCTTT	TRBV6-2/TRBV6-3	few	.	TRBJ1-1	14
CASSYSGTGAFGELFF	TGTGCCAGCAGTTACTCCGGGACAGGGGCGTTCGGGGAGCTGTTTTTT	TRBV6-2/TRBV6-3	.	TRBD1	TRBJ2-2	16
CASSGGGNQPQHF	TGTGCCAGCAGTGGGGGAGGCAATCAGCCCCAGCATTTT	TRBV2	.	.	TRBJ1-5	13
CASSLGLAGGPSETQYF	TGTGCCAGCAGCTTGGGACTAGCGGGAGGGCCCAGTGAGACCCAGTACTTC	TRBV7-9	.	TRBD2	TRBJ2-5	17
CASSYTTGGFYEQYF	TGTGCCAGCAGTTACACGACAGGGGGCTTCTACGAGCAGTACTTC	TRBV6-6	few	TRBD1	TRBJ2-7	15
CASSQELHRGQGPAGAYEQYF	TGCGCCAGCAGCCAAGAATTACATAGGGGACAGGGCCCAGCGGGCGCCTACGAGCAGTACTTC	TRBV4-1	.	TRBD1	TRBJ2-7	21
CASSLDRGLATLHF	TGTGCCAGCAGTCTCGACAGGGGCCTAGCGACCCTCCACTTT	TRBV6-5	.	TRBD1	TRBJ1-6	14
CASSQCRPIVSNQPQHF	TGTGCCAGCAGCCAGTGTAGGCCTATCGTAAGCAATCAGCCCCAGCATTTT	TRBV7-6	.	.	TRBJ1-5	17
CASSYNRANSPLHF	TGTGCCAGCAGTTACAACAGGGCCAATTCACCCCTCCACTTT	TRBV6-5	.	.	TRBJ1-6	14
CASSLFTGELFF	TGCGCCAGCAGCTTGTTCACCGGGGAGCTGTTTTTT	TRBV5-1	.	.	TRBJ2-2	12
CASSRQGGGSNQPQHF	TGTGCCAGCAGCCGACAGGGTGGGGGCAGCAATCAGCCCCAGCATTTT	TRBV2	.	TRBD1	TRBJ1-5	16
CASSLAGREVTEAFF	TGTGCCAGCAGCTTGGCCGGCAGGGAGGTCACTGAAGCTTTCTTT	TRBV5-4	few	.	TRBJ1-1	15
CASRAEGNQPQHF	TGTGCCAGCAGGGCCGAGGGTAATCAGCCCCAGCATTTT	TRBV2	.	.	TRBJ1-5	13
CAISVTMGLAGGNEQFF	TGTGCCATCAGTGTTACCATGGGACTAGCGGGAGGGAATGAGCAGTTCTTC	TRBV10-3	.	TRBD2	TRBJ2-1	17
CASRREHPRAFF	TGTGCCAGCAGACGGGAGCATCCTAGGGCTTTCTTT	TRBV2	.	.	TRBJ1-1	12